This T cell receptor beta chain was found in a study of T cell repertoires in cytomegalovirus infection. This clonotype came up a few times. Via MiXCR, TCRdb re-called the reads, giving one row per CDR3 protein. Among some 280,000 distinct CDR3 sequences listed, approximately 14% were seen once. V lost 0 bases to trimming and J lost 4 bases, with 11 bases between them. CDR3 length: 14 residues. Germline CDR1 SGDLS, CDR2 YYNGEE. The gene calls are TRBV9 and TRBJ2-7, with TRBD2 as a possible D gene (6 bases). Sequencing used PBMCs. The receptor was isolated from a human donor in good health (CMV status not recorded). Some clones in this sample may be carry-over from other donors' samples. The CDR3 bases are TGTGCCAGCAGCGTAGGTAGTAGCGGTTACGAGCAGTACTTC. It yields the protein CASSVGSSGYEQYF.